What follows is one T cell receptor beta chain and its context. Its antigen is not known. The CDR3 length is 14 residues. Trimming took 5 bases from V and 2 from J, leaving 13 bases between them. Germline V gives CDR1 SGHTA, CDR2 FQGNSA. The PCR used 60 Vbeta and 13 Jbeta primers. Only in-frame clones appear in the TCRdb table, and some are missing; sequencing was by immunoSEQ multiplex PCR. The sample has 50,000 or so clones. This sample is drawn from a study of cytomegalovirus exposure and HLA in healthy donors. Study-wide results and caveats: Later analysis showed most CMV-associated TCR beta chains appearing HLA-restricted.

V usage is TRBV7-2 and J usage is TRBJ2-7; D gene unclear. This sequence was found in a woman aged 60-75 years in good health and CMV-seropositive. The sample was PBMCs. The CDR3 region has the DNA TGTGCCAGCAGCACAATAACTACCCCCTACGAGCAGTACTTC. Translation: CASSTITTPYEQYF.